The 7 T cell receptor beta chains below all came from one sample that was sequenced in a study of cytomegalovirus exposure and HLA in healthy donors. A multiplex PCR was run with 60 Vbeta primers and 13 Jbeta primers. Produced via immunoSEQ multiplex PCR; TCRdb's table is partial and in-frame only. This table holds 150,000 to 200,000 clones. Sequencing used PBMCs. These receptor sequences come from a boy aged 5-17 years in good health and CMV-seronegative.

The chain joins TRBV5-1 to TRBJ2-7, with D unclear. The CDR3 is made up of 15 amino acids. Germline V CDR1 and CDR2: SGHRS, YFSETQ. V was pared by 6 bases and J by 1 base, with 17 bases between. The CDR3 region is CASTFSDFRSYEQYF. Here the CDR3 DNA reads TGCGCCAGCACCTTTTCCGACTTTAGGTCCTACGAGCAGTACTTC.

The chain links TRBV7-7 to TRBJ2-1, with 9 bases aligning to TRBD1. The V gene end was trimmed by 4 bases and the J gene end by 5 bases; junction bases not matched to a gene: 6. From germline, CDR1 is SSHAT and CDR2 FNYEAQ (reference sequence). The CDR3 runs 15 residues. The CDR3, as DNA: TGTGCCAGCAGCTCGGGACAGGGAAGGAACAATGAGCAGTTCTTC. As protein: CASSSGQGRNNEQFF.

The gene calls are TRBV7-9 and TRBJ2-1; 8 bases match TRBD2. The CDR3 loop spans 18 amino acids. With V trimmed by 5 bases and J by 2 bases, 14 bases remained unmatched. From germline, CDR1 is SEHNR and CDR2 FQNEAQ (reference sequence). CDR3 DNA: TGTGCCAGCAGCCCCGAAGAACCGGGGACTAGGCCCTACAATGAGCAGTTCTTC. Residues: CASSPEEPGTRPYNEQFF.

This chain joins TRBV6-5 and TRBJ1-4; D gene ambiguous. Trimming removed 2 bases at V and 10 bases at J, with 14 bases between. Germline values: CDR1 MNHEY, CDR2 SVGAGI. The CDR3 covers 14 residues. DNA for the CDR3: TGTGCCAGCAGTTACGTGGCCCTAGGAGGAAAACTGTTTTTT. Protein sequence: CASSYVALGGKLFF.

The rearrangement links TRBV5-5 to TRBJ2-1; D is perhaps TRBD1 (6 bases). The CDR3 runs 15 residues. The germline CDR1 and CDR2 sequences are SGHKS and YYEKEE (reference sequence). V was pared by 3 bases and J by 5 bases, with 15 bases between. CDR3 sequence: CASSSGGGRNNEQFF. The CDR3 DNA is TGTGCCAGCAGCTCTGGGGGCGGACGCAACAATGAGCAGTTCTTC.

The chain recombines TRBV19 with TRBJ2-7; 10 nucleotides line up with TRBD1. V was pared by 5 bases and J by 4 bases, with 8 bases of the junction left unmatched. The germline V gene has CDR1 LNHDA and CDR2 SQIVND (reference sequence). This CDR3 contains 15 residues. This CDR3 reads CASSDTGTGEYEQYF. The CDR3 DNA reads TGTGCCAGTAGTGACACCGGGACAGGGGAGTACGAGCAGTACTTC.

The CDR3 DNA reads TGTGCCAGCAGCGGAGGGCCTGGAAACACCATATATTTT. As protein: CASSGGPGNTIYF. The chain recombines TRBV9 with TRBJ1-3, with D uncertain. The CDR3 has 13 residues. Trimming left V 3 bases short and J 2 bases short, with 6 bases between. CDR1 is SGDLS and CDR2 is YYNGEE in the germline V gene.